A few counts support the clone carrying this TCR beta chain. The sample is drawn from a study of blood T cell repertoires in COVID-19. Germline CDR1 and CDR2: MDHEN and SYDVKM. V trimming: 3 bases; J trimming: 4 bases; junction bases outside the gene matches: 5. This CDR3 comprises 14 residues. The authors' processing: Counts of nucleated cells, estimated from reference gene primer amplification, were obtained. This table comes from immunoSEQ multiplex PCR, and its TCRdb copy is limited to in-frame clones, with some not included. That table gives V, J and clone size, and the DNA gave D and trimming. Of approximately 75,000 clones listed, approximately 90% are singletons.

The chain employs TRBV28 and TRBJ1-2; the match to TRBD1 covers 7 bases. Sequencing input: peripheral blood. This clonotype was obtained from a man in his sixties with acute or convalescent COVID-19. CDR3 loop: CASSLFRGTYGYTF. The CDR3 DNA sequence: TGTGCCAGCAGTTTGTTCAGGGGGACCTATGGCTACACCTTC.